The 28 T cell receptor beta chains listed next were all sequenced from one sample in a study of T-cell reconstitution after alpha-beta-depleted transplantation in children. A TCRbeta library incorporating unique molecular identifiers was prepared. TCRdb redid the calling of the PCR reads with MiXCR, one entry per CDR3 protein. The repertoire includes 640,000 or so distinct CDR3 sequences, over 15% of them detected once, and 0.9% to 1.2% sits in the top ten. The sequences come from PBMCs from the stem cell graft donor, collected from the stem cell graft. The source is a human donor who donated a stem cell graft to a child with acute myeloid leukemia.

This clonotype was counted ten times or more. The chain combines TRBV10-3 with TRBJ2-1; the D gene is possibly TRBD2 (5 bases). From germline, CDR1 is ENHRY and CDR2 SYGVKD. The CDR3 spans 14 residues. Between the trimmed V and J ends, which lost 5 bases and 7 bases, there was a span of 15 bases. CDR3 nucleotides: TGTGCCATCAGTCTGGACTCAACGGGGAATGAGCAGTTCTTC. Its protein product is CAISLDSTGNEQFF.

V and J are TRBV27 and TRBJ1-5; 9 bases map to TRBD1. This CDR3 is 15 amino acids long. V dropped 6 bases and J dropped 1; count of bases not matched to a gene: 4. In germline, CDR1 is MNHEY, CDR2 SMNVEV (reference sequence). The CDR3 DNA sequence: TGTGCCAGCAGCGACAGGGGGATGAGCAATCAGCCCCAGCATTTT. It codes for CASSDRGMSNQPQHF.

This clonotype was seen many times. The rearrangement joins TRBV7-2 to TRBJ2-5; TRBD1 is a possible D gene (5 bases). Trimming cost V 5 bases and J 5 bases, with 15 bases left between them. This CDR3 comprises 14 residues. CDR1 SGHTA and CDR2 FQGNSA come from the germline V gene. CDR3 nucleotide sequence: TGTGCCAGCAGCCGATCGGCAGGGCATGAGACCCAGTACTTC. This encodes CASSRSAGHETQYF.

This clonotype was counted many times. This chain joins TRBV9 and TRBJ2-5; TRBD2 agrees at 8 bases. CDR3 size: 17 residues. Germline CDR1 reads SGDLS; CDR2 reads YYNGEE. The J segment lost 4 bases and the V segment lost 3 bases, leaving 14 bases of the junction unmatched. CDR3 sequence reads: CASSEQERGSIGETQYF. For the CDR3, the DNA is TGTGCCAGCAGCGAGCAGGAGCGGGGGTCCATAGGAGAGACCCAGTACTTC.

The rearrangement links TRBV25-1 to TRBJ1-1, with 11 bases that match TRBD1. V shed 7 bases and J 5 bases; nucleotides not matched to a gene: 9. CDR3 size: 15 residues. The germline V gene encodes CDR1 MGHDK and CDR2 SYGVNS. The CDR3 DNA follows: TGTGCCAGCACTAAAGGACAGGGGGCTAGGACTGAAGCTTTCTTT. Protein: CASTKGQGARTEAFF.

This clonotype has a handful of counts. The chain joins TRBV12-3 or TRBV12-4 to TRBJ2-1, with unresolved D. CDR3 length equals 15 residues. V was shortened by 7 bases and J by 0 bases, with 13 bases between the two germline ends. The CDR3 here is CASMARWSSYNEQFF. CDR3 DNA: TGTGCCAGCATGGCTAGATGGAGCTCCTACAATGAGCAGTTCTTC.

Many counts were recorded for this clonotype. V usage is TRBV29-1 and J usage is TRBJ2-5, with TRBD2 matching 8 bases. V was pared by 6 bases and J by 3 bases, with 6 bases of the junction left unmatched. This CDR3 contains 13 residues. Germline V CDR1 and CDR2: SQVTM, ANQGSEA. The CDR3 DNA is TGCAGCGTGTATAGCGGGGCTAAAGAGACCCAGTACTTC. Its translation is CSVYSGAKETQYF. The full variable domain, with the rest looked up from reference TRBV29-1 and TRBJ2-5, is SAVISQKPSRDICQRGTSLTIQCQVDSQVTMMFWYRQQPGQSLTLIATANQGSEATYESGFVIDKFPISRPNLTFSTLTVSNMSPEDSSIYLCSVYSGAKETQYFGPGTRLLVL.

Many counts were recorded for this clonotype. The chain joins TRBV5-1 to TRBJ2-2, with D possibly TRBD1 on 6 matching bases. This CDR3 region has 15 residues. The ends were cut back, 4 bases at V and 2 bases at J, with 12 bases in the middle. The germline V gene has CDR1 SGHRS and CDR2 YFSETQ. The CDR3 bases are TGCGCCAGCAGCCCGGGACACGTAAACACCGGGGAGCTGTTTTTT. Amino acids: CASSPGHVNTGELFF.

The chain uses TRBV6-1 and TRBJ1-6; D gene unclear. Germline values: CDR1 MNHNS, CDR2 SASEGT. CDR3 length equals 15 residues. V lost 1 base to trimming and J lost 7 bases, with 11 bases between them. CDR3 sequence: CASSEEVSRNSPLHF. As DNA, the CDR3 is TGTGCCAGCAGTGAAGAGGTCTCGAGGAATTCACCCCTCCACTTT.

Only a few counts were recorded for this clonotype. The chain links TRBV7-9 to TRBJ2-7; TRBD2 agrees at 9 bases. Germline CDR1 is SEHNR and CDR2 is FQNEAQ (reference sequence). This CDR3 is built from 14 residues. The J segment lost 3 bases and the V segment lost 4 bases, leaving 4 bases of the junction unmatched. The CDR3 spells CASSSLAGSYEQYV. In DNA form, the CDR3 reads TGTGCCAGCAGCTCCCTAGCGGGGAGCTACGAGCAGTACGTC.

For this clonotype: A much larger clone sits a single nucleotide away, making a read error possible. This chain joins TRBV29-1 and TRBJ1-1; D call uncertain. V was trimmed by 3 bases and J by 6 bases, leaving 8 bases between them. CDR3 length equals 11 residues. Germline CDR1 reads SQVTM; CDR2 reads ANQGSEA. The CDR3 region is CSVDTYPEAFF. The DNA for the CDR3 is TGCAGCGTTGATACCTACCCTGAAGCTTTCTTT.

CDR3 nucleotides: TGCGCCAGCAGTGTCGGGGGGGGAGAGACCCAGTACTTC. This encodes CASSVGGGETQYF. This chain joins TRBV10-2 and TRBJ2-5, with 8 positions matching TRBD2. CDR3 length: 13 residues. CDR1 WSHSY and CDR2 SAAADI come from the germline V gene. The ends lost 4 bases at V and 4 bases at J; junction bases unmatched: 2.

This clonotype came up a few times. This chain links TRBV6-5 with TRBJ1-5; D perhaps matches TRBD1 (5 bases). Per germline, CDR1 MNHEY and CDR2 SVGAGI. The CDR3 length is 17 residues. The V and J ends lost 2 bases and 4 bases respectively, with 18 bases between them. The CDR3 DNA follows: TGTGCCAGCAGTTACGACGGGGGAACAGACCAGAATCAGCCCCAGCATTTT. Its protein is CASSYDGGTDQNQPQHF.

This clonotype was seen only a few times. CDR3 bases: TGTGCCAGCAGCCAATCGAGGGCGGGCTACACCTTC. It codes for CASSQSRAGYTF. V gene TRBV16 combines with J gene TRBJ1-2; no definite D call. CDR3 length: 12 amino acids. CDR1 KGHSY and CDR2 FQNENV come from the germline V gene. V lost 0 bases and J 8 bases, leaving 7 bases between the germline ends.

This clonotype was recorded many times. The chain combines TRBV20-1 with TRBJ2-4, with D tentatively TRBD1 (6 bases). Germline CDR1 reads DFQATT; CDR2 reads SNEGSKA (reference sequence). The V end lost 4 bases, the J end lost 6 bases, and 13 bases lay between the germline ends. This CDR3 region has 13 residues. In DNA, the CDR3 is TGCAGTGCTATCTCAGGGGCGGGAAACATTCAGTACTTC. Amino acid sequence: CSAISGAGNIQYF.

There are many counts of this clonotype. This chain connects TRBV20-1 to TRBJ1-1; TRBD1 matches at 9 bases. This CDR3 comprises 13 residues. V shed 1 base and J 3 bases; nucleotides not matched to a gene: 0. Germline values: CDR1 DFQATT, CDR2 SNEGSKA (reference sequence). The CDR3 DNA reads TGCAGTGCTAGAGGGACAGGGGACACTGAAGCTTTCTTT. This codes for CSARGTGDTEAFF.

J is TRBJ2-1 and V is TRBV14; TRBD2 matches 10 bases. The CDR3 covers 17 residues. J was trimmed by 2 bases and V by 0 bases; bases with no gene match: 4. From germline, CDR1 is SGHDN and CDR2 FVKESK. This CDR3 reads CASSQEFSGGTYNEQFF. CDR3 DNA: TGTGCCAGCAGCCAAGAATTTAGCGGGGGGACCTACAATGAGCAGTTCTTC.

This clonotype was counted only a few times. V gene TRBV7-2 combines with J gene TRBJ2-7; D remains unclear. CDR3 size: 15 residues. Germline values: CDR1 SGHTA, CDR2 FQGNSA. Between the trimmed V and J ends, which lost 1 base and 7 bases, there was a span of 17 bases. The CDR3 DNA is TGTGCCAGCAGCTTAGAGGGTGCGGATACTGGAGAGCAGTACTTC. Translating gives CASSLEGADTGEQYF. The full variable domain, with the rest looked up from reference TRBV7-2 and TRBJ2-7, is GAGVSQSPSNKVTEKGKDVELRCDPISGHTALYWYRQSLGQGLEFLIYFQGNSAPDKSGLPSDRFSAERTGGSVSTLTIQRTQQEDSAVYLCASSLEGADTGEQYFGPGTRLTVT.

In this sample, this clonotype turned up many times. CDR3 sequence (DNA): TGCAGTGCCAGTGACAGGATCAATCAGCCCCAGCATTTT. This translates into CSASDRINQPQHF. The chain carries TRBV20-1 and TRBJ1-5; a weak D match, TRBD1 (6 bases). Germline V gene lookup returns CDR1 DFQATT and CDR2 SNEGSKA (reference sequence). The CDR3 loop spans 13 amino acids. Trimming left V 6 bases short and J 3 bases short, with 12 bases between.

There are many counts of this clonotype. The chain joins TRBV20-1 to TRBJ1-1; possibly TRBD1 for D (6 bases). Germline V gene sequence: CDR1 DFQATT, CDR2 SNEGSKA (reference sequence). V was clipped by 0 bases and J by 3 bases, with 11 bases between them. The length of the CDR3 is 14 residues. The CDR3: CSARDRGGHTEAFF. The CDR3 DNA follows: TGCAGTGCTAGAGATCGAGGGGGTCACACTGAAGCTTTCTTT.

This clonotype was counted at least ten times. The chain recombines TRBV7-2 with TRBJ2-5, with D perhaps TRBD1 (5 bases). V was shortened by 7 bases and J by 7 bases, with 16 bases between the two germline ends. The CDR3 spans 13 residues. CDR1 is SGHTA, CDR2 FQGNSA, per germline. This CDR3 reads CASTANLQGTQYF. DNA for the CDR3: TGTGCCAGCACCGCGAACCTCCAGGGGACCCAGTACTTC. The full variable domain, completed using reference TRBV7-2 and TRBJ2-5, is GAGVSQSPSNKVTEKGKDVELRCDPISGHTALYWYRQSLGQGLEFLIYFQGNSAPDKSGLPSDRFSAERTGGSVSTLTIQRTQQEDSAVYLCASTANLQGTQYFGPGTRLLVL.

At least ten counts were recorded for this clonotype. J is TRBJ1-1 and V is TRBV4-3; 10 nucleotides line up with TRBD1. With 4 bases clipped from V and 10 bases from J, the junction kept 6 bases outside the gene matches. The germline V gene encodes CDR1 LGHNA and CDR2 YSLEER. CDR3 length: 13 residues. Here the CDR3 reads CASSRTGGSGAFF. The DNA of the CDR3 is TGCGCCAGCAGCCGGACAGGGGGTAGTGGAGCTTTCTTT.

V usage is TRBV20-1 and J usage is TRBJ1-2, with TRBD1 matching 7 bases. The CDR3 has 14 amino acids. CDR1 DFQATT and CDR2 SNEGSKA come from the germline V gene (reference sequence). V lost 6 bases, J lost 4 bases, and 11 bases stayed unmatched. In nucleotides, the CDR3 is TGCAGTGCCCTAAACCGGGACAGAGGCTATGGCTACACCTTC. Residues: CSALNRDRGYGYTF.

The sample holds many counts of this clonotype. The chain couples TRBV20-1 to TRBJ1-3, with D maybe TRBD1 (6 bases). This CDR3 is built from 13 residues. Between the trimmed V and J ends, which lost 6 bases and 4 bases, there was a span of 13 bases. The germline gives CDR1 DFQATT, CDR2 SNEGSKA (reference sequence). CDR3 sequence: CSAMGTTGNTIYF. The CDR3 bases are TGCAGTGCCATGGGGACAACAGGAAACACCATATATTTT.

The rearrangement uses TRBV20-1 and TRBJ2-1, with TRBD2 matching over 12 bases. Trimming at V came to 5 bases and at J to 8 bases, leaving 10 bases not matched to a gene. CDR1 DFQATT and CDR2 SNEGSKA come from the germline V gene (reference sequence). This CDR3 spans 15 amino acids. The CDR3 reads CSAQPLAGGPDEQFF. The CDR3 DNA is TGCAGTGCTCAACCTCTAGCGGGGGGGCCGGATGAGCAGTTCTTC.

This clonotype was detected a few times. The chain uses TRBV5-1 and TRBJ2-7; TRBD2 aligns across 9 bases. The J segment lost 4 bases and the V segment lost 0 bases, leaving 5 bases of the junction unmatched. The CDR3 loop spans 15 amino acids. Germline CDR1 and CDR2: SGHRS and YFSETQ. CDR3 sequence reads: CASSLVSTSGYEQYF. The CDR3, as DNA: TGCGCCAGCAGCTTGGTCTCAACTAGCGGGTACGAGCAGTACTTC.

The chain is built from TRBV5-5 and TRBJ2-2, with 8 bases fitting TRBD1. Trimming at V came to 5 bases and at J to 6 bases, leaving 3 bases not matched to a gene. The CDR3 consists of 13 residues. Looked up from germline, CDR1 is SGHKS and CDR2 is YYEKEE (reference sequence). CDR3 sequence: CASRDRAAGELFF. In nucleotides, the CDR3 is TGTGCCAGCAGGGACAGGGCGGCCGGGGAGCTGTTTTTT.

This clonotype was detected a few times. The V gene is TRBV20-1, the J gene TRBJ1-3; D not resolved. V lost 0 bases and J lost 1, with 19 bases in between. The CDR3 is 18 residues long. Germline V CDR1 and CDR2: DFQATT, SNEGSKA (reference sequence). The CDR3, as DNA: TGCAGTGCTAGAGATAGTGGAGACCACCGACCTTCTGGAAACACCATATATTTT. This codes for CSARDSGDHRPSGNTIYF.